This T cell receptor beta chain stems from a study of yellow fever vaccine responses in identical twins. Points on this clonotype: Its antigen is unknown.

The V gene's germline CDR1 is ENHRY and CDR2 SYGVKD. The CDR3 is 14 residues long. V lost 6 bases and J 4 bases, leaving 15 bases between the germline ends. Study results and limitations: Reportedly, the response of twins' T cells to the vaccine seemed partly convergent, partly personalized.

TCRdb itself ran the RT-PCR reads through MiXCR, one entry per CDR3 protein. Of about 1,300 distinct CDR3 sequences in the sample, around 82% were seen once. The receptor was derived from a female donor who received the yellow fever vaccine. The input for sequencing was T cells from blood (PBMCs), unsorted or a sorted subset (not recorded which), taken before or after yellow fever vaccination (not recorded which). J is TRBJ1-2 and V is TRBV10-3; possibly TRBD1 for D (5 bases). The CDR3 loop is CAISDTPGSYGYTF. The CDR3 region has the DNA TGTGCCATCAGCGACACCCCAGGGAGCTATGGCTACACCTTC.